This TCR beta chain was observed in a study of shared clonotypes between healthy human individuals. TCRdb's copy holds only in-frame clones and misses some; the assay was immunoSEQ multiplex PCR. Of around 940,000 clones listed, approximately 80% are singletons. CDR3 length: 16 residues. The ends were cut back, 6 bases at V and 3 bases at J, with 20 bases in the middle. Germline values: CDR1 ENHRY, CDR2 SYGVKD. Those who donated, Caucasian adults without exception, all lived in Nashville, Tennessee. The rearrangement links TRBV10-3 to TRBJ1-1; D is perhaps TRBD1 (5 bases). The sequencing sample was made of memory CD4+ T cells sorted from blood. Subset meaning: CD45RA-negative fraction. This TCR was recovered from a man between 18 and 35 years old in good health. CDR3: CAISGTAVGSDTEAFF. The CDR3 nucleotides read TGTGCCATCAGCGGGACTGCGGTAGGGTCTGACACTGAAGCTTTCTTT.